This TCR beta chain was profiled in a study of T cell responses to AZD1222 COVID-19 vaccine. The wider study: Pooled samples include second doses given at about 4 or 12 weeks.

Of note for this clone: What it binds is unknown.

Study-wide results and limits: Reportedly, nearly half of unique spike TCRs recognized epitopes outside B.1.351/B.1.1.7 mutations. White British people made up most donors, females outnumbered males, and clonal diversity was possibly underestimated.

The V end was cut by 8 bases, the J end by 1 base, with 14 bases between. The CDR3 sequence is 14 residues long. Germline CDR1 reads SNHLY; CDR2 reads FYNNEI. Measured with immunoSEQ multiplex PCR; TCRdb has only the in-frame clones, and not every one. This table has 95,000 to 150,000 clones, over 75% appearing once. This TCR derives from an adult in good health. The chain links TRBV2 to TRBJ1-2; TRBD1 is a possible D gene (5 bases). This specimen was peripheral blood, taken on day 0 of AZD1222 vaccination. The CDR3 DNA is TGTGCCAGCGCCAAGGGGATCCTTAACTATGGCTACACCTTC. It specifies CASAKGILNYGYTF.